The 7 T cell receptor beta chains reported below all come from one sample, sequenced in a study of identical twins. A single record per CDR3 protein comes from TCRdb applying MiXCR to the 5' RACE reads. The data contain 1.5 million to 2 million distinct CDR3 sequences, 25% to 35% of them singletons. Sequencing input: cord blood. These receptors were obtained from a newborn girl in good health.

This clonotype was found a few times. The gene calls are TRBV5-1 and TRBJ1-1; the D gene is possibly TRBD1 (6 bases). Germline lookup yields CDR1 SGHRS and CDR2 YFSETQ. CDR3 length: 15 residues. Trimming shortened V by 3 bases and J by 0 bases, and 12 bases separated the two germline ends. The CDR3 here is CASSSQGTVNTEAFF. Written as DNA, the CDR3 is TGCGCCAGCAGCTCGCAGGGGACCGTGAACACTGAAGCTTTCTTT.

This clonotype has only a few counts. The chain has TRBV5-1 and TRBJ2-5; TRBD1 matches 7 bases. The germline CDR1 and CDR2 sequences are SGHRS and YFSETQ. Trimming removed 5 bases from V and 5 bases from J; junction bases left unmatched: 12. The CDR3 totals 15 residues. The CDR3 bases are TGCGCCAGCAGTCCCCTGGACAGGCCGGGGGAGACCCAGTACTTC. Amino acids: CASSPLDRPGETQYF.

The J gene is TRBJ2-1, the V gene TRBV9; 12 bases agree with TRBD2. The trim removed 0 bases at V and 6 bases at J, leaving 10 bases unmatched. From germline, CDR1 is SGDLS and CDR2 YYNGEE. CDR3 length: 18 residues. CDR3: CASSVVNPTSGRRNEQFF. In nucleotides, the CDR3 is TGTGCCAGCAGCGTAGTGAACCCTACTAGCGGGAGGCGCAATGAGCAGTTCTTC.

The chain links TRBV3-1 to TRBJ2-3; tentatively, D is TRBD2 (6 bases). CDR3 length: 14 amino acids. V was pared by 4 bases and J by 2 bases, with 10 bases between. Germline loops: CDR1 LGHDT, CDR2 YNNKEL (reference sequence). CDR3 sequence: CASSRLLATDTQYF. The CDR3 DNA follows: TGTGCCAGCAGCCGTTTACTAGCCACAGATACGCAGTATTTT.

CDR3 coding DNA: TGTGCCAGTAGGGCCAGGGTCGCCTCTGAAGCTTTCTTT. It translates to CASRARVASEAFF. V usage is TRBV19 and J usage is TRBJ1-1; D might be TRBD1 (5 bases). Trimming took 6 bases from V and 6 from J, leaving 14 bases between them. The germline V gene encodes CDR1 LNHDA and CDR2 SQIVND (reference sequence). The CDR3 is 13 residues long. Complete variable domain (other parts from reference TRBV19 and TRBJ1-1): DGGITQSPKYLFRKEGQNVTLSCEQNLNHDAMYWYRQDPGQGLRLIYYSQIVNDFQKGDIAEGYSVSREKKESFPLTVTSAQKNPTAFYLCASRARVASEAFFGQGTRLTVV.

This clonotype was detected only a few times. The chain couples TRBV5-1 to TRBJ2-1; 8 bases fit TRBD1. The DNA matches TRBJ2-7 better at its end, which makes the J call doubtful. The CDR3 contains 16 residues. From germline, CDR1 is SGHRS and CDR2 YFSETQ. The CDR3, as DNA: TGCGCCAGCAGCTTGGTACAGGGGGAGCTCTACAATGAGCAGTACTTC. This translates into CASSLVQGELYNEQYF.

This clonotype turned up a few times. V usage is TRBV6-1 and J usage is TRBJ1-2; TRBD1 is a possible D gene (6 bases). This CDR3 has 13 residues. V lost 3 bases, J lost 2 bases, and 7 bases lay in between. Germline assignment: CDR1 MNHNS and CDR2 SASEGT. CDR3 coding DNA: TGTGCCAGCAGTGACGGACAGAACTATGGCTACACCTTC. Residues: CASSDGQNYGYTF.